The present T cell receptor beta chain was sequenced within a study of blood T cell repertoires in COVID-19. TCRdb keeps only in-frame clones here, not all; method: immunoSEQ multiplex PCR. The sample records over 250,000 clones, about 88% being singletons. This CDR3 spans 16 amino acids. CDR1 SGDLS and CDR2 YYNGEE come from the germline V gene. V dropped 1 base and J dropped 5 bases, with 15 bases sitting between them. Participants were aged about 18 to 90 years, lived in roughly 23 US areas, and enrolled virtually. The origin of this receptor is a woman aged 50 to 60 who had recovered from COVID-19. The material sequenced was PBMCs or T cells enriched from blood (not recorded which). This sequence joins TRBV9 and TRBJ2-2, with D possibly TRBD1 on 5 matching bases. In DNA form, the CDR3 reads TGTGCCAGCAGCGTAAACCCACAGGTAGTGACCGGGGAGCTGTTTTTT. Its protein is CASSVNPQVVTGELFF.